This is a list of T cell receptor beta chains from one sample in a study of identical twins. Using its own MiXCR run on the 5' RACE reads, TCRdb lists one record per CDR3 protein. Of hundreds of thousands of distinct CDR3 sequences detected, roughly 7.2% appear once; the ten largest clones hold 1.6%. These records were also assigned to another study, of yellow fever vaccine responses in identical twins.

Sequences were obtained from PBMCs. These TCRs come from a young woman in good health. Each CDR3 is given with its conserved first and last residue. D genes are given only for firm matches. Clone size is given for some rows only: seen once, a few or many times, or a class if the clone is expanded.

j_gene: TRBJ1-3; v_gene: TRBV5-1; abundance: many; d_gene: TRBD1; CDR3nt: TGCGCCAGCAGAACGGGACAGACCCCTGGAAACACCATATATTTT; CDR3aa: CASRTGQTPGNTIYF
j_gene: TRBJ2-3; v_gene: TRBV27; abundance: many; d_gene: TRBD1; CDR3nt: TGTGCCAGCAGCCTCCGACAGGGGGTGGGCACAGATACGCAGTATTTT; CDR3aa: CASSLRQGVGTDTQYF
j_gene: TRBJ2-3; v_gene: TRBV7-9; abundance: many; d_gene: TRBD2; CDR3nt: TGTGCCAGCAGCTCCACTAGCGGGAGGGACACAGATACGCAGTATTTT; CDR3aa: CASSSTSGRDTDTQYF
j_gene: TRBJ1-2; v_gene: TRBV11-2; abundance: .; d_gene: TRBD1; CDR3nt: TGTGCCAGCAGCTTACCAGGGGGCGCGGGCTACACCTTC; CDR3aa: CASSLPGGAGYTF
j_gene: TRBJ2-7; v_gene: TRBV29-1; abundance: many; d_gene: TRBD1; CDR3nt: TGCAGCGTTACCACCGGGACAGGCATCTACGAGCAGTACTTC; CDR3aa: CSVTTGTGIYEQYF
j_gene: TRBJ2-2; v_gene: TRBV6-4; abundance: few; d_gene: .; CDR3nt: TGTGCCAGCAGTGAGGACAACACCGGGGAGCTGTTTTTT; CDR3aa: CASSEDNTGELFF
j_gene: TRBJ2-5; v_gene: TRBV9; abundance: many; d_gene: .; CDR3nt: TGTGCCAGCAGCGTAGCTACGGGAGTCAGGGAGACCCAGTACTTC; CDR3aa: CASSVATGVRETQYF
j_gene: TRBJ1-3; v_gene: TRBV12-3/TRBV12-4; abundance: .; d_gene: .; CDR3nt: TGTGCCAGCAGTTTACACGGCAACTCTGGAAACACCATATATTTT; CDR3aa: CASSLHGNSGNTIYF
j_gene: TRBJ2-5; v_gene: TRBV5-1; abundance: .; d_gene: TRBD2; CDR3nt: TGCGCCAGCCGCCCCAGACCGGGACTAGCGGGGATCCAAGAGACCCAGTACTTC; CDR3aa: CASRPRPGLAGIQETQYF
j_gene: TRBJ1-5; v_gene: TRBV7-8; abundance: many; d_gene: .; CDR3nt: TGTGCCAGCAGCTTAGATGGGTGGAATCAGCCCCAGCATTTT; CDR3aa: CASSLDGWNQPQHF
j_gene: TRBJ2-5; v_gene: TRBV5-1; abundance: few; d_gene: TRBD2; CDR3nt: TGCGCCAGCAGCTTGATGAGCGGGAGTGAGACCCAGTACTTC; CDR3aa: CASSLMSGSETQYF
j_gene: TRBJ2-1; v_gene: TRBV15; abundance: .; d_gene: .; CDR3nt: TGTGCCACCAGCAGAGTTGGAGCGGTACGCTCCTACAATGAGCAGTTCTTC; CDR3aa: CATSRVGAVRSYNEQFF
j_gene: TRBJ1-2; v_gene: TRBV4-1; abundance: many; d_gene: .; CDR3nt: TGCGCCAGCAGCCAAGATTCCCTCCGTGGCTACACCTTC; CDR3aa: CASSQDSLRGYTF
j_gene: TRBJ2-7; v_gene: TRBV10-3; abundance: few; d_gene: .; CDR3nt: TGTGCCATCAGTGAGTCACGGGGATGGTACGAGCAGTACTTC; CDR3aa: CAISESRGWYEQYF
j_gene: TRBJ2-3; v_gene: TRBV20-1; abundance: .; d_gene: .; CDR3nt: TGCAGTGCTAGCGAAGTTAGCGGAACAGATACGCAGTATTTT; CDR3aa: CSASEVSGTDTQYF
j_gene: TRBJ1-6; v_gene: TRBV5-1; abundance: few; d_gene: .; CDR3nt: TGCGCCAGCAGCCGCTACAGTCCGGGGAACTCCTATAATTCACCCCTCCACTTT; CDR3aa: CASSRYSPGNSYNSPLHF
j_gene: TRBJ2-1; v_gene: TRBV7-2; abundance: few; d_gene: .; CDR3nt: TGTGCCAGCAGCTTAGGACCCATGGCCTACAATGAGCAGTTCTTC; CDR3aa: CASSLGPMAYNEQFF
j_gene: TRBJ1-1; v_gene: TRBV12-3/TRBV12-4; abundance: few; d_gene: TRBD1; CDR3nt: TGTGCCAGCAGTTTAGATACAGGGGATGAAGCTTTCTTT; CDR3aa: CASSLDTGDEAFF
j_gene: TRBJ2-2; v_gene: TRBV12-3/TRBV12-4; abundance: few; d_gene: .; CDR3nt: TGTGCCAGCAGTCCCCGGATCGCGGGTAACACCGGGGAGCTGTTTTTT; CDR3aa: CASSPRIAGNTGELFF
j_gene: TRBJ2-6; v_gene: TRBV11-1; abundance: few; d_gene: .; CDR3nt: TGTGCCAGCAGCTTAGCAAGACCTGGGGCCAACGTCCTGACTTTC; CDR3aa: CASSLARPGANVLTF
j_gene: TRBJ2-3; v_gene: TRBV20-1; abundance: many; d_gene: .; CDR3nt: TGCAGTGCTCCAAATCCGAGCACAGATACGCAGTATTTT; CDR3aa: CSAPNPSTDTQYF
j_gene: TRBJ2-5; v_gene: TRBV3-1; abundance: few; d_gene: .; CDR3nt: TGTGCCAGCAGCCAAGAATTGTGGCGGGGCCAAGAGACCCAGTACTTC; CDR3aa: CASSQELWRGQETQYF
j_gene: TRBJ2-3; v_gene: TRBV27; abundance: few; d_gene: .; CDR3nt: TGTGCCAGCAGTCCCGGACTCCTCTTCCCGATCACAGATACGCAGTATTTT; CDR3aa: CASSPGLLFPITDTQYF
j_gene: TRBJ2-3; v_gene: TRBV7-9; abundance: .; d_gene: TRBD2; CDR3nt: TGTGCCAGCAGGCCACTAGCGGGAGGAAGCACAGATACGCAGTATTTT; CDR3aa: CASRPLAGGSTDTQYF
j_gene: TRBJ2-3; v_gene: TRBV6-1; abundance: few; d_gene: .; CDR3nt: TGTGCCAGCACCCTACAAGGGGCGCGCACAGATACGCAGTATTTT; CDR3aa: CASTLQGARTDTQYF
j_gene: TRBJ1-2; v_gene: TRBV4-1; abundance: .; d_gene: .; CDR3nt: TGCGCCAGCAGCCACTTAGGAGCGGGGGAGGACTATGGCTACACCTTC; CDR3aa: CASSHLGAGEDYGYTF
j_gene: TRBJ2-1; v_gene: TRBV5-1; abundance: .; d_gene: TRBD2; CDR3nt: TGCGCCAGCAGCTTCCTACTAGCGGGGGGCTCGAATGAGCAGTTCTTC; CDR3aa: CASSFLLAGGSNEQFF
j_gene: TRBJ2-6; v_gene: TRBV5-1; abundance: .; d_gene: .; CDR3nt: TGCGCCAGCAGCTTGGGTTCGAATGGGGCCAACGTCCTGACTTTC; CDR3aa: CASSLGSNGANVLTF